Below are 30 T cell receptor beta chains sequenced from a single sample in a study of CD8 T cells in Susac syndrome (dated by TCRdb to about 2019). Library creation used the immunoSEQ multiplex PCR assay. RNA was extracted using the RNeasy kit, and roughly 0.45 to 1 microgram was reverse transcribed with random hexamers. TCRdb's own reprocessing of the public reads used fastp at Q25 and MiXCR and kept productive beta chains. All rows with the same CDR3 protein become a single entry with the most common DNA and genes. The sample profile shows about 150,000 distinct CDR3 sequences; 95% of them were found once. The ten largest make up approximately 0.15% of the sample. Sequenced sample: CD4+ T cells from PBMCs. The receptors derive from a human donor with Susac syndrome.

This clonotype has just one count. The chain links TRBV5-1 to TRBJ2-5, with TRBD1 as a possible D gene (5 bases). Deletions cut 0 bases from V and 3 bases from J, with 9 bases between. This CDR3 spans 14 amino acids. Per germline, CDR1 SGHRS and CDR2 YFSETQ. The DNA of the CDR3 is TGCGCCAGCAGCTTGGCGACAGAGAAAGAGACCCAGTACTTC. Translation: CASSLATEKETQYF. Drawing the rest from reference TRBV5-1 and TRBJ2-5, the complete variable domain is KAGVTQTPRYLIKTRGQQVTLSCSPISGHRSVSWYQQTPGQGLQFLFEYFSETQRNKGNFPGRFSGRQFSNSRSEMNVSTLELGDSALYLCASSLATEKETQYFGPGTRLLVL.

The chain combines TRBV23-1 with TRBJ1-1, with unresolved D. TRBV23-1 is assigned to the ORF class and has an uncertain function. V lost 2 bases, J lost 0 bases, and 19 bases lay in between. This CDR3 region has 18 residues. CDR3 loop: CASSQAPYGPPMNTEAFF. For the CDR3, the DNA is TGCGCCAGCAGTCAAGCTCCGTATGGGCCGCCGATGAACACTGAAGCTTTCTTT.

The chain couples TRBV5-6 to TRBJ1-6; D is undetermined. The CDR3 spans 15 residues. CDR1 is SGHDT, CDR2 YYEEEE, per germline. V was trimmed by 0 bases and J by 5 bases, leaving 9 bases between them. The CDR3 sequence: CASSLGPIDNSPLHF. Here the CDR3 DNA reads TGTGCCAGCAGCTTGGGCCCGATAGATAATTCACCCCTCCACTTT.

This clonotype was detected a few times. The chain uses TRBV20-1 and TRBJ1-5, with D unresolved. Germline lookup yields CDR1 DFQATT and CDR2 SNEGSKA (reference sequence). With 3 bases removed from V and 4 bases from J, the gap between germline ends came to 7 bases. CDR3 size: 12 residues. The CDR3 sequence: CSARDLNQPQHF. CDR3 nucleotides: TGCAGTGCTAGGGACCTAAATCAGCCCCAGCATTTT.

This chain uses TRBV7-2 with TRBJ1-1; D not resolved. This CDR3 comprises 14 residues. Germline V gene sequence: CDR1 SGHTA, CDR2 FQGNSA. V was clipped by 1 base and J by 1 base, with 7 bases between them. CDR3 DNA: TGTGCCAGCAGCTTAGGACACTCGAACACTGAAGCTTTCTTT. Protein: CASSLGHSNTEAFF.

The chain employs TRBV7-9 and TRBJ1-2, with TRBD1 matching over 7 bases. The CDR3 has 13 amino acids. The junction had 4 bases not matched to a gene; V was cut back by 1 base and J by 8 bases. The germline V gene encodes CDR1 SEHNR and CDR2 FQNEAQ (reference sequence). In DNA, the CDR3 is TGTGCCAGCAGCTTAGAGGGGGCGCAGGGCTACACCTTC. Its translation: CASSLEGAQGYTF.

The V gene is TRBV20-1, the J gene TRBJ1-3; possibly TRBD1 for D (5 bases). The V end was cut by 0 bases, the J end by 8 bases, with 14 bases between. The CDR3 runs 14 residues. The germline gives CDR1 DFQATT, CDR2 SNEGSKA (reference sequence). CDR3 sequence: CSARDPGRVDTIYF. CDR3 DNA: TGCAGTGCTAGAGATCCTGGCAGGGTAGACACCATATATTTT.

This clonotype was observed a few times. The CDR3 bases are TGTGCCAGCTCACTACAGGGGACAGATACGCAGTATTTT. As protein: CASSLQGTDTQYF. The genes are TRBV18 and TRBJ2-3; 7 positions match TRBD1. This CDR3 is 13 amino acids long. In germline, CDR1 is KGHSH, CDR2 LQKENI. Trimming removed 4 bases from V and 3 bases from J; junction bases left unmatched: 1. The variable domain in full, with the rest retrieved from reference TRBV18 and TRBJ2-3, is NAGVMQNPRHLVRRRGQEARLRCSPMKGHSHVYWYRQLPEEGLKFMVYLQKENIIDESGMPKERFSAEFPKEGPSILRIQQVVRGDSAAYFCASSLQGTDTQYFGPGTRLTVL.

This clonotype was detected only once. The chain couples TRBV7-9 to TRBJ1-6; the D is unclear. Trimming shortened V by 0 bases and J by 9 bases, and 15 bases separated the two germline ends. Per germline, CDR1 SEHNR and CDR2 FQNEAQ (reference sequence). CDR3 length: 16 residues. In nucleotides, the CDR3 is TGTGCCAGCAGCTTAGCGCGGCAGCAAGGAAGTTCACCCCTCCACTTT. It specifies CASSLARQQGSSPLHF.

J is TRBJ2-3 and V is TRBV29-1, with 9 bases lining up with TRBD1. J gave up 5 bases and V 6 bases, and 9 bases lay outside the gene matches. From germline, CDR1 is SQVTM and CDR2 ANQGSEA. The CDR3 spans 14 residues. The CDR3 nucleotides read TGCAGCGTCCGGGACAGGGCCCGTCTAGATACGCAGTATTTT. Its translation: CSVRDRARLDTQYF.

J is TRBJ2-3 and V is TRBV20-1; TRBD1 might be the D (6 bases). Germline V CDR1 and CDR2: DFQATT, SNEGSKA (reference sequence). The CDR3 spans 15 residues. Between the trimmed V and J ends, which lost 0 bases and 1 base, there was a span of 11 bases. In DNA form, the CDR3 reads TGCAGTGCTAGAGACAGGGGCTGGGGCACAGATACGCAGTATTTT. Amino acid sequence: CSARDRGWGTDTQYF.

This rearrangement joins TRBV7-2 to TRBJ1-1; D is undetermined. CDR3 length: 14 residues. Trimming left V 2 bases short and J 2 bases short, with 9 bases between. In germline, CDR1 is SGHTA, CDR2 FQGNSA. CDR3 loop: CASSLLGFNTEAFF. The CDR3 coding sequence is TGTGCCAGCAGCTTATTAGGGTTTAACACTGAAGCTTTCTTT.

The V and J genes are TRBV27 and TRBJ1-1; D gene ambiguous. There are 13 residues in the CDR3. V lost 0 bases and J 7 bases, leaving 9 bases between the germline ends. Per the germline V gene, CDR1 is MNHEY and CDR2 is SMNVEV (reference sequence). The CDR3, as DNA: TGTGCCAGCAGTTTATCGGTCAGGAATGAAGCTTTCTTT. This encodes CASSLSVRNEAFF.

The CDR3 bases are TGTGCCAGCGGACAGATTCCTGGCTACACCTTC. Translating it yields CASGQIPGYTF. This chain joins TRBV6-6 and TRBJ1-2; tentatively, D is TRBD1 (6 bases). V was shortened by 8 bases and J by 7 bases, with 11 bases between the two germline ends. The CDR3 spans 11 residues. CDR1 and CDR2 from the germline V gene are MNHNY and SVGAGI (reference sequence).

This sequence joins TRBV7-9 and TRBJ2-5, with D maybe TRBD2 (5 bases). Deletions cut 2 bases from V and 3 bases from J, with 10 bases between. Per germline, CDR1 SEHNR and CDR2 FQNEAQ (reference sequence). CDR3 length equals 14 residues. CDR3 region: CASSLRELEETQYF. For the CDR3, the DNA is TGTGCCAGCAGCTTAAGGGAGTTGGAAGAGACCCAGTACTTC.

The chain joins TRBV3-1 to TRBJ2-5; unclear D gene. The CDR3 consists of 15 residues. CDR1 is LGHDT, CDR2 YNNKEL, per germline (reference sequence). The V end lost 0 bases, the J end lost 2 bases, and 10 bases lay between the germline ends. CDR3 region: CASSQETGPQETQYF. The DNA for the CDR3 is TGTGCCAGCAGCCAAGAAACTGGTCCTCAAGAGACCCAGTACTTC.

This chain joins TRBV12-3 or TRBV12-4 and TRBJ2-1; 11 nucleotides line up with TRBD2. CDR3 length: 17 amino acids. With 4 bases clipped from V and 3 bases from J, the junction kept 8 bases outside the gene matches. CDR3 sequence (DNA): TGTGCCAGCAGTTCCCCTAGGACTAGCGGGCACTACAATGAGCAGTTCTTC. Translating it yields CASSSPRTSGHYNEQFF.

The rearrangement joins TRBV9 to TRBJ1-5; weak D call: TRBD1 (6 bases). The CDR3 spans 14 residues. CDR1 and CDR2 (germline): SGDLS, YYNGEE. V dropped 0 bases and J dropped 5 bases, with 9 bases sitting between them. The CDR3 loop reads CASSVEGGDQPQHF. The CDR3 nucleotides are TGTGCCAGCAGCGTAGAGGGGGGAGATCAGCCCCAGCATTTT.

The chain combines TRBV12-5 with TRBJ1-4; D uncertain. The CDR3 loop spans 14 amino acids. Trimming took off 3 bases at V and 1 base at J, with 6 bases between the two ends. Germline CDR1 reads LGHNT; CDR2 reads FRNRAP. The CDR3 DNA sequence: TGTGCTAGTGGTTTTTCAGGAACTAATGAAAAACTGTTTTTT. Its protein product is CASGFSGTNEKLFF.

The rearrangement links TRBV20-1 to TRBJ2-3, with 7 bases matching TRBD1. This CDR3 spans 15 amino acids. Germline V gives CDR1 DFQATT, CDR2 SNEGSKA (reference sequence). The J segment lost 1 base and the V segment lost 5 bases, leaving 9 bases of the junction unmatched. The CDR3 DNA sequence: TGCAGTGCTCCCCGACAGGGTCAAGGCACAGATACGCAGTATTTT. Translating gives CSAPRQGQGTDTQYF.

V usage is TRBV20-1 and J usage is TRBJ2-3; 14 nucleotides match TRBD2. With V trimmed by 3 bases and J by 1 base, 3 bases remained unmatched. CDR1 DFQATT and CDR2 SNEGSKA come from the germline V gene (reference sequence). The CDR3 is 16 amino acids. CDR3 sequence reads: CSASGTSGGRTDTQYF. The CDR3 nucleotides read TGCAGTGCTAGCGGGACTAGCGGGGGCCGCACAGATACGCAGTATTTT.

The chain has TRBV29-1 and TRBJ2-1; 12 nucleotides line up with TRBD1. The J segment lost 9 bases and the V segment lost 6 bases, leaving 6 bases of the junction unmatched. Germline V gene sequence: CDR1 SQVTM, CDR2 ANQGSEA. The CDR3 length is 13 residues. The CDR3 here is CSVGGTGGGEQFF. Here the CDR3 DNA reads TGCAGCGTAGGTGGGACAGGGGGCGGTGAGCAGTTCTTC.

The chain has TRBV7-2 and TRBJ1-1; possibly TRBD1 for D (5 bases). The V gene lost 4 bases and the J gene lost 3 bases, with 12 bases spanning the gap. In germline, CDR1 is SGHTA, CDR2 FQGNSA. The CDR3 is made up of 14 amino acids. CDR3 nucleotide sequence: TGTGCCAGCAGCTCCCGGCTAGGGGACACTGAAGCTTTCTTT. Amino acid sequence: CASSSRLGDTEAFF. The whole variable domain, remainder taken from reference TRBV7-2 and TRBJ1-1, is GAGVSQSPSNKVTEKGKDVELRCDPISGHTALYWYRQSLGQGLEFLIYFQGNSAPDKSGLPSDRFSAERTGGSVSTLTIQRTQQEDSAVYLCASSSRLGDTEAFFGQGTRLTVV.

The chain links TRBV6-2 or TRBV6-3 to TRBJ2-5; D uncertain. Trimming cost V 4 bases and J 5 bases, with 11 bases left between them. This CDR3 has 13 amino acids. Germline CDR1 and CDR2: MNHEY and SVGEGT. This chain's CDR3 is CASSSQPTETQYF. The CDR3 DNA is TGTGCCAGCAGTTCCCAGCCGACGGAGACCCAGTACTTC.

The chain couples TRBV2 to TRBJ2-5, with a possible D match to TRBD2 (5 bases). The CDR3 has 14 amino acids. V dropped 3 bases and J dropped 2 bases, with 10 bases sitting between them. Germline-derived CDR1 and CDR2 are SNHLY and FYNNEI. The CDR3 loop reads CASSDRRTQETQYF. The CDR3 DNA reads TGTGCCAGCAGTGACCGACGGACTCAAGAGACCCAGTACTTC.

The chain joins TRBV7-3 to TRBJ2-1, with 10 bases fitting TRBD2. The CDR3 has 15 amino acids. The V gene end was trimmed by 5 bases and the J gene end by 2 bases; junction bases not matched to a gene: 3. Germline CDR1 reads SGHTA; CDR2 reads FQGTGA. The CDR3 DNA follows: TGTGCCAGCAGCAGGACTAGCGGTCCCTACAATGAGCAGTTCTTC. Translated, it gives CASSRTSGPYNEQFF.

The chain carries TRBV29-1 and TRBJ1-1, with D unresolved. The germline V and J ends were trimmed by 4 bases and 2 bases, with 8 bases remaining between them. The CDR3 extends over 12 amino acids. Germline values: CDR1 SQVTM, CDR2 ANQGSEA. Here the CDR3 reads CSVVRANTEAFF. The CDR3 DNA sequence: TGCAGCGTTGTTCGGGCTAACACTGAAGCTTTCTTT.

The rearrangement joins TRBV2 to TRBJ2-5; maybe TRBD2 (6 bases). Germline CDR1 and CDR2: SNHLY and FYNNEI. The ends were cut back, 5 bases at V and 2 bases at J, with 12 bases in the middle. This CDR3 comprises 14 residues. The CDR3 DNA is TGTGCCAGCAGTACCGGAGCGGGTCAAGAGACCCAGTACTTC. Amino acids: CASSTGAGQETQYF.

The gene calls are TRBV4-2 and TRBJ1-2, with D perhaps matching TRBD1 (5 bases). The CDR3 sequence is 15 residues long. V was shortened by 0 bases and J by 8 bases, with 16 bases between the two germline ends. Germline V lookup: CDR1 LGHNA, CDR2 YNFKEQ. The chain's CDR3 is CASSQDQGRAGGYTF. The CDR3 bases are TGTGCCAGCAGCCAAGATCAGGGACGGGCAGGAGGCTACACCTTC.

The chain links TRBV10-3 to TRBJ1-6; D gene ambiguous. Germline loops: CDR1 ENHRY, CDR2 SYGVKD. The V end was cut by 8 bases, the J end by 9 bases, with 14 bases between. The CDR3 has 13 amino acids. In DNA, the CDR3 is TGTGCCATCGGACGGACCGAGGTTTCACCCCTCCACTTT. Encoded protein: CAIGRTEVSPLHF.